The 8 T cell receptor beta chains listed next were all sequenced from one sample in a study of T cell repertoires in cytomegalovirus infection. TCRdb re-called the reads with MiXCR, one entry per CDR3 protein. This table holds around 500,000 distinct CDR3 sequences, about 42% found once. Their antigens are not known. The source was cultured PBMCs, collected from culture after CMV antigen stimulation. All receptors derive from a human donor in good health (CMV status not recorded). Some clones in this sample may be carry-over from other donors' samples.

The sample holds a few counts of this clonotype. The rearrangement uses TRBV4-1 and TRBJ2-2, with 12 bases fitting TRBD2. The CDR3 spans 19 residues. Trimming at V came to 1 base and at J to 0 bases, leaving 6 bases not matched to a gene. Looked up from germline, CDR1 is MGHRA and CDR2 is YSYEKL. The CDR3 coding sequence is TGCGCCAGCAGCCAAGCCCTACTAGCGGGGGGCGCGAACACCGGGGAGCTGTTTTTT. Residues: CASSQALLAGGANTGELFF.

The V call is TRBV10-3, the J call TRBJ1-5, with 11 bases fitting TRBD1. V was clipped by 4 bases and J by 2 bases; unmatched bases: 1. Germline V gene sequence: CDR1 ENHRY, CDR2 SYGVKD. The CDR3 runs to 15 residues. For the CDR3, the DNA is TGTGCCATCAGTGTGGGACAGGGGGGCAATCAGCCCCAGCATTTT. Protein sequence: CAISVGQGGNQPQHF.

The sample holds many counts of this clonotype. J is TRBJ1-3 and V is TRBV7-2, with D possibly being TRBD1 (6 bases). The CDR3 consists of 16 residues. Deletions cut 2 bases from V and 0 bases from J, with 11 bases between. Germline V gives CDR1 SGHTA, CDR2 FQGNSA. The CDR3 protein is CASSLIPGDSGNTIYF. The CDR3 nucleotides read TGTGCCAGCAGCTTAATCCCAGGGGACTCTGGAAACACCATATATTTT. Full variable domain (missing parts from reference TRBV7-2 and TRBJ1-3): GAGVSQSPSNKVTEKGKDVELRCDPISGHTALYWYRQSLGQGLEFLIYFQGNSAPDKSGLPSDRFSAERTGGSVSTLTIQRTQQEDSAVYLCASSLIPGDSGNTIYFGEGSWLTVV.

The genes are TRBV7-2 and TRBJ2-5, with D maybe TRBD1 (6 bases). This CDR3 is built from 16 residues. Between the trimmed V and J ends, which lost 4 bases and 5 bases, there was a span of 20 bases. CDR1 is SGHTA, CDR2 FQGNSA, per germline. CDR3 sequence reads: CASSSQQGRVGETQYF. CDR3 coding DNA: TGTGCCAGCAGCTCACAACAGGGTAGAGTCGGGGAGACCCAGTACTTC.

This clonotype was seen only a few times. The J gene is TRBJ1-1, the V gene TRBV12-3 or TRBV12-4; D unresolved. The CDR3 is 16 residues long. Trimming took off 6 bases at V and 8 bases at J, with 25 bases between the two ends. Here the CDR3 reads CASSTAERLDRAEAFF. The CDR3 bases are TGTGCCAGCAGCACCGCCGAGAGGCTCGATCGGGCAGAAGCTTTCTTT.

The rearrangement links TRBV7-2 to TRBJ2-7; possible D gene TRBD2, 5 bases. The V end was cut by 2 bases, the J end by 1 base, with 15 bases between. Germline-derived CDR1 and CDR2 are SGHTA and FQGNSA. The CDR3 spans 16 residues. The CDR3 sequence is CASSLSTLGSSYEQYF. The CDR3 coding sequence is TGTGCCAGCAGCTTAAGCACTCTGGGGAGTTCCTACGAGCAGTACTTC.

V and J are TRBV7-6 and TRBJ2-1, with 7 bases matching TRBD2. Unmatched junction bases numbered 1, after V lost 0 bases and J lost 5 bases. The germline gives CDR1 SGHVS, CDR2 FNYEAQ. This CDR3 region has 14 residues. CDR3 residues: CASSLAGGDNEQFF. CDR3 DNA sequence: TGTGCCAGCAGCTTAGCGGGAGGGGACAATGAGCAGTTCTTC.

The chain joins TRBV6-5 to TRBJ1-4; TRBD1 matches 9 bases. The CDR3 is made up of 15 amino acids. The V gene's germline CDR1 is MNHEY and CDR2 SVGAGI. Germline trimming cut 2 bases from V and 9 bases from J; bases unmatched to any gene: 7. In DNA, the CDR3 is TGTGCCAGCAGTTACGGGGGACAGGGACCCCAAAAACTGTTTTTT. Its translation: CASSYGGQGPQKLFF.